A single sample gave rise to the 26 T cell receptor beta chains below, sequenced in a study of blood T cell repertoires in COVID-19. Profiled with immunoSEQ multiplex PCR; TCRdb holds only in-frame clones, not every one. Of a few hundred thousand clones listed, roughly 90% are singletons. The sample was PBMCs or T cells enriched from blood (not recorded which). The source is a woman under 40 who had recovered from COVID-19.

The chain carries TRBV18 and TRBJ1-2, with 8 bases fitting TRBD1. The CDR3 totals 13 residues. V shed 3 bases, J shed 8 bases, and the junction held 5 bases outside the gene matches. The germline CDR1 and CDR2 sequences are KGHSH and LQKENI. CDR3 in DNA: TGTGCCAGCTCACCCGGACAGGGAGAAGGCTACACCTTC. Encoded protein: CASSPGQGEGYTF.

This clone was detected only once. This sequence joins TRBV4-3 and TRBJ2-3, with 9 bases fitting TRBD2. Germline assignment: CDR1 LGHNA and CDR2 YSLEER. The CDR3 extends over 17 amino acids. J lost 3 bases, V lost 0 bases, and 7 bases had no gene match. The CDR3 region has the DNA TGCGCCAGCAGCCAAGAGAGGATAGCGGGAGTTACAGATACGCAGTATTTT. Its protein is CASSQERIAGVTDTQYF.

This chain joins TRBV29-1 and TRBJ2-7, with 9 bases lining up with TRBD1. The CDR3 is made up of 14 amino acids. Germline assignment: CDR1 SQVTM and CDR2 ANQGSEA. V was clipped by 7 bases and J by 0 bases; unmatched bases: 7. The CDR3 sequence: CSARDRESSYEQYF. The DNA for the CDR3 is TGCAGCGCACGGGACAGGGAATCCTCCTACGAGCAGTACTTC.

This chain links TRBV11-1 with TRBJ2-2, with 8 bases aligning to TRBD1. CDR1 and CDR2 (germline): SGHAT, FQDESV (reference sequence). V lost 5 bases and J lost 2; bases outside the gene matches: 4. The CDR3 extends over 15 amino acids. The DNA of the CDR3 is TGTGCCAGCAGCGGATCAGGGGGCAACACCGGGGAGCTGTTTTTT. Translating gives CASSGSGGNTGELFF.

The V call is TRBV7-3, the J call TRBJ2-1, with D uncertain. Trimming left V 2 bases short and J 6 bases short, with 8 bases between. Germline assignment: CDR1 SGHTA and CDR2 FQGTGA. This CDR3 has 13 residues. The CDR3: CASSLATGNEQFF. For the CDR3, the DNA is TGTGCCAGCAGCTTAGCCACGGGCAATGAGCAGTTCTTC. Filled out from reference TRBV7-3 and TRBJ2-1, the complete variable domain reads GAGVSQTPSNKVTEKGKYVELRCDPISGHTALYWYRQSLGQGPEFLIYFQGTGAADDSGLPNDRFFAVRPEGSVSTLKIQRTERGDSAVYLCASSLATGNEQFFGPGTRLTVL.

The V call is TRBV11-2, the J call TRBJ2-3; D not resolved. The germline gives CDR1 SGHAT, CDR2 FQNNGV. The V end was cut by 2 bases, the J end by 4 bases, with 7 bases between. The CDR3 runs 13 residues. CDR3 bases: TGTGCCAGCAGCTTACTAGTCCCAGATACGCAGTATTTT. This sequence encodes CASSLLVPDTQYF.

The chain carries TRBV7-3 and TRBJ2-1, with D tentatively TRBD2 (6 bases). Trimming pared 2 bases from V and 1 base from J, leaving 12 bases between. Germline V gene lookup returns CDR1 SGHTA and CDR2 FQGTGA. The CDR3 is 16 residues long. In nucleotides, the CDR3 is TGTGCCAGCAGCTTAGCGGGATCAGGGTCCTACAATGAGCAGTTCTTC. Translated, it gives CASSLAGSGSYNEQFF.

This clone is a singleton in its sample. The chain links TRBV18 to TRBJ1-4; D perhaps matches TRBD1 (6 bases). Germline V gene sequence: CDR1 KGHSH, CDR2 LQKENI. Between the trimmed V and J ends, which lost 2 bases and 0 bases, there was a span of 7 bases. The CDR3 consists of 15 residues. CDR3 sequence: CASSPRGSTNEKLFF. DNA for the CDR3: TGTGCCAGCTCACCAAGGGGGTCAACTAATGAAAAACTGTTTTTT.

The rearrangement joins TRBV18 to TRBJ1-3, with D possibly TRBD1 on 5 matching bases. The germline CDR1 and CDR2 sequences are KGHSH and LQKENI. This CDR3 is 16 amino acids long. V was cut by 5 bases and J by 5 bases, with 19 bases left in between. The CDR3 DNA reads TGTGCCAGCTCAGCAGGGCTACAACTTCTCAGAAACACCATATATTTT. The encoded protein is CASSAGLQLLRNTIYF.

The CDR3 DNA reads as TGTGCCAGCAGCAAATACCGGGACAGGGGTACAGATACGCAGTATTTT. It encodes CASSKYRDRGTDTQYF. V and J are TRBV5-8 and TRBJ2-3; 10 nucleotides align to TRBD1. The J segment lost 3 bases and the V segment lost 4 bases, leaving 8 bases of the junction unmatched. Germline CDR1 is SGHTS and CDR2 is YDEGEE. The CDR3 is 16 residues long.

The sample holds one count of this clone. The V gene is TRBV30, the J gene TRBJ2-3, with 12 bases matching TRBD2. CDR3 size: 14 residues. Germline V gene sequence: CDR1 GTSNPN, CDR2 SVGIG (reference sequence). The J segment lost 0 bases and the V segment lost 8 bases, leaving 3 bases of the junction unmatched. In DNA, the CDR3 is TGTGCCCGCACTAGCGGGGGGAGCACAGATACGCAGTATTTT. Its protein product is CARTSGGSTDTQYF.

The chain has TRBV27 and TRBJ2-7; TRBD1 aligns across 7 bases. The CDR3 is made up of 13 amino acids. Looked up from germline, CDR1 is MNHEY and CDR2 is SMNVEV (reference sequence). The junction had 1 base not matched to a gene; V was cut back by 4 bases and J by 1 base. The CDR3 sequence is CASSWGQSYEQYF. The CDR3 region has the DNA TGTGCCAGCAGTTGGGGACAGTCCTACGAGCAGTACTTC.

The chain is built from TRBV19 and TRBJ1-4; 9 bases align to TRBD1. V shed 0 bases, J shed 7 bases, and the junction held 9 bases outside the gene matches. Germline CDR1 LNHDA, CDR2 SQIVND (reference sequence). There are 17 residues in the CDR3. CDR3 in amino acids: CASSIDLGTGPIEKLFF. In DNA, the CDR3 is TGTGCCAGTAGTATAGATCTCGGGACAGGGCCCATTGAAAAACTGTTTTTT.

The genes are TRBV10-2 and TRBJ2-1, with D perhaps TRBD2 (6 bases). V was pared by 0 bases and J by 10 bases, with 19 bases between. The CDR3 loop spans 16 amino acids. The germline CDR1 and CDR2 sequences are WSHSY and SAAADI. In DNA, the CDR3 is TGCGCCAGCAGTGAGTCGGTTGGGGCTAGCGCAGGCGAGCAGTTCTTC. This gives the protein CASSESVGASAGEQFF.

This clone was picked up a small number of times. This chain joins TRBV11-3 and TRBJ1-1, with unresolved D. The V gene's germline CDR1 is SGHNT and CDR2 YENEEA. The V end was cut by 5 bases, the J end by 5 bases, with 12 bases between. The CDR3 totals 13 residues. CDR3 sequence: CASSQVWETEAFF. CDR3 nucleotide sequence: TGTGCCAGCAGCCAAGTTTGGGAGACTGAAGCTTTCTTT.

In DNA form, the CDR3 reads TGTGCCAGCAGCGTAGGGACTAGCGGGAGTTACGAGCAGTACTTC. It yields the protein CASSVGTSGSYEQYF. The chain carries TRBV9 and TRBJ2-7, with 13 bases lining up with TRBD2. J was trimmed by 4 bases and V by 0 bases; bases with no gene match: 1. This CDR3 region has 15 residues. CDR1 is SGDLS, CDR2 YYNGEE, per germline.

The J gene is TRBJ1-1, the V gene TRBV5-1; maybe TRBD1 (6 bases). The germline CDR1 and CDR2 sequences are SGHRS and YFSETQ. The CDR3 consists of 16 residues. V lost 3 bases and J lost 0, with 15 bases in between. The CDR3 bases are TGCGCCAGCAGCTCGACAGGCCCGAACTTGAACACTGAAGCTTTCTTT. Translating gives CASSSTGPNLNTEAFF.

V gene TRBV7-9 combines with J gene TRBJ2-7; D gene unclear. This CDR3 is 14 amino acids long. Germline V gene sequence: CDR1 SEHNR, CDR2 FQNEAQ (reference sequence). V was pared by 2 bases and J by 2 bases, with 10 bases between. DNA of the CDR3: TGTGCCAGCAGCTTAACATCAGCGACCTACGAGCAGTACTTC. Protein sequence: CASSLTSATYEQYF. The entire variable domain, with the rest obtained from reference TRBV7-9 and TRBJ2-7, is as follows: DTGVSQNPRHKITKRGQNVTFRCDPISEHNRLYWYRQTLGQGPEFLTYFQNEAQLEKSRLLSDRFSAERPKGSFSTLEIQRTEQGDSAMYLCASSLTSATYEQYFGPGTRLTVT.

V is TRBV10-3 and J is TRBJ1-4, with D tentatively TRBD1 (5 bases). Germline-derived CDR1 and CDR2 are ENHRY and SYGVKD. The CDR3 extends over 16 amino acids. Trimming cost V 0 bases and J 3 bases, with 11 bases left between them. The CDR3: CAISESKGSANEKLFF. CDR3 DNA sequence: TGTGCCATCAGTGAGTCAAAGGGGTCGGCTAATGAAAAACTGTTTTTT.

This clone showed up just once. The V and J genes are TRBV9 and TRBJ1-1; no clear D gene. V gave up 3 bases and J gave up 4 bases, with 13 bases separating them. The length of the CDR3 is 14 residues. In germline, CDR1 is SGDLS, CDR2 YYNGEE. The CDR3: CASSANLAGTEAFF. CDR3 coding DNA: TGTGCCAGCAGCGCCAACTTAGCGGGCACTGAAGCTTTCTTT.

For this clone: One end of the junction fails to match germline, which may point to a read error. This chain uses TRBV7-7 with TRBJ2-2; possible D gene TRBD2, 6 bases. Germline CDR1 is SSHAT and CDR2 is FNYEAQ (reference sequence). The CDR3 is 15 amino acids. The CDR3 is CASSLVSGASGELFF. CDR3 sequence (DNA): TGTGCTAGCAGCTTAGTTAGCGGAGCCTCCGGGGAGCTGTTTTTT. Supplemented by reference TRBV7-7 and TRBJ2-2, the full variable domain reads GAGVSQSPRYKVTKRGQDVTLRCDPISSHATLYWYQQALGQGPEFLTYFNYEAQPDKSGLPSDRFSAERPEGSISTLTIQRTEQRDSAMYRCASSLVSGASGELFFGEGSRLTVL.

J is TRBJ1-3 and V is TRBV5-1; D gene ambiguous. CDR1 and CDR2 from the germline V gene are SGHRS and YFSETQ. V lost 4 bases, J lost 0 bases, and 8 bases lay in between. CDR3 length: 14 amino acids. The CDR3 sequence: CASSLADSGNTIYF. In nucleotides, the CDR3 is TGCGCCAGCAGCCTCGCGGACTCTGGAAACACCATATATTTT.

This sequence joins TRBV7-3 and TRBJ2-1, with D hard to call. The CDR3 is 15 amino acids. CDR1 and CDR2 from the germline V gene are SGHTA and FQGTGA. Trimming took 4 bases from V and 2 from J, leaving 12 bases between them. CDR3 nucleotide sequence: TGTGCCAGCAGCTCCGTACTGAGCCCCTACAATGAGCAGTTCTTC. It encodes CASSSVLSPYNEQFF.

Only one count was recorded for this clone. V usage is TRBV18 and J usage is TRBJ1-2; 10 nucleotides line up with TRBD1. The CDR3 extends over 15 amino acids. Germline V gene lookup returns CDR1 KGHSH and CDR2 LQKENI. V shed 5 bases and J 8 bases; nucleotides not matched to a gene: 11. CDR3 DNA: TGTGCCAGCTCAGGGACAGGGGAGATCTTGGAAGGCTACACCTTC. Translating gives CASSGTGEILEGYTF.

V is TRBV7-9 and J is TRBJ2-2; 7 nucleotides match TRBD2. The CDR3 spans 14 residues. With 6 bases clipped from V and 4 bases from J, the junction kept 5 bases outside the gene matches. CDR1 and CDR2 (germline): SEHNR, FQNEAQ (reference sequence). The CDR3 loop reads CASSRGGSTGELFF. The DNA for the CDR3 is TGTGCCAGCAGTCGCGGGGGATCCACCGGGGAGCTGTTTTTT.

This rearrangement joins TRBV4-3 to TRBJ2-2; 12 bases fit TRBD2. This CDR3 spans 21 amino acids. Germline-derived CDR1 and CDR2 are LGHNA and YSLEER. Losses at the gene ends were 0 bases for V and 2 bases for J; bases not matched to a gene: 13. The CDR3 sequence: CASSQEFRLGTSGSNTGELFF. The CDR3 DNA reads as TGCGCCAGCAGCCAAGAATTTAGGCTAGGGACTAGCGGGTCTAACACCGGGGAGCTGTTTTTT.